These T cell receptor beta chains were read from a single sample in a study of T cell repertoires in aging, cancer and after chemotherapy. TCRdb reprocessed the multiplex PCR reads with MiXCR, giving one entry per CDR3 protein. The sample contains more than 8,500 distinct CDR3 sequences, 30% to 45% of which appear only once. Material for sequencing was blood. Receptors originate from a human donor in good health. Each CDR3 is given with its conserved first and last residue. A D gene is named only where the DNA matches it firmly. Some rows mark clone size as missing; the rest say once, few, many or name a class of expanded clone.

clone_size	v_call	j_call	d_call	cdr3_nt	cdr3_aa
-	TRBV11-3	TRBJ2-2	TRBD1	TGTGCCAGCAGCGTCGGCTACAGGGGTCTCACCGGGGAGCTGTTTTTT	CASSVGYRGLTGELFF
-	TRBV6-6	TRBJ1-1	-	TGTGCCAGCAGTTACCCTGGGAAGAACACTGAAGCTTTCTTT	CASSYPGKNTEAFF
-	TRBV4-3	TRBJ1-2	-	TGCGCCAGCAGCCAAGATCCCCCCTATGGCTACACCTTC	CASSQDPPYGYTF
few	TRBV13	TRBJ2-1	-	TGTGCCAGCAGCTTAGGCGGGGGGACAGGCTACAATGAGCAGTTCTTC	CASSLGGGTGYNEQFF
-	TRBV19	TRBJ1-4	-	TGTGCCAGTAGTGCCCCCGCGGTGAGGTACAATGAAAAACTGTTTTTT	CASSAPAVRYNEKLFF
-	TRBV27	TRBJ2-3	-	TGTGCCAGCAGTTTGGCGGGACGGGATACGCAGTATTTT	CASSLAGRDTQYF
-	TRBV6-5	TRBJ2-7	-	TGTGCCAGCAGTTATCAGGAGGGCGAGCAGTACTTC	CASSYQEGEQYF
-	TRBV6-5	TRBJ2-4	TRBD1	TGTGCCAGCAGTTACTTGGGGACAGGGAACTCGAACATTCAGTACTTC	CASSYLGTGNSNIQYF
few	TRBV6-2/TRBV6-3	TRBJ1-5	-	TGTGCCAGCAGACAATTACCCGGGCAGAGTAGCAATCAGCCCCAGCATTTT	CASRQLPGQSSNQPQHF
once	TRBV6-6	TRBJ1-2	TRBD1	TGTGCCACAGGACAGGGTGCCCCCACCTTC	CATGQGAPTF
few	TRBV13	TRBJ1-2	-	TGTGCCAGCAGCTTAAGGGGGGAGCGGGGCTACACCTTC	CASSLRGERGYTF
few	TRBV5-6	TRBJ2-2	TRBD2	TGTGCCAGCAGCCCAGCGGGAGGTGTCACCGGGGAGCTGTTTTTT	CASSPAGGVTGELFF
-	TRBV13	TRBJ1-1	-	TGTGCCAGCAGCTTAGCGTTTGAGAACACTGAAGCTTTCTTT	CASSLAFENTEAFF
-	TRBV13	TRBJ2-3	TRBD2	TGTGCCAGCAGCGCCGGGACTAGCGGACCGACAGATACGCAGTATTTT	CASSAGTSGPTDTQYF
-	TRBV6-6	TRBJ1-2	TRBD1	TGTGCCAGCAGCCCTGGGACAGGGGGCAGCTACACCTTC	CASSPGTGGSYTF
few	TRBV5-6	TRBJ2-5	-	TGTGCCAGCAGCTTTTTGGGGACCCAGTACTTC	CASSFLGTQYF
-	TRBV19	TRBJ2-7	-	TGTGCCAGTAGTTCCGGGGTCGAGCAGTACTTC	CASSSGVEQYF
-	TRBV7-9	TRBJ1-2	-	TGTGCCAGCAGCTCCGGGGGGCGCTCCTATGGCTACACCTTC	CASSSGGRSYGYTF
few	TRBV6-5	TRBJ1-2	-	TGTGCCAGCAGTTACTCGTACAGCGCAACGCGCTACACCTTC	CASSYSYSATRYTF
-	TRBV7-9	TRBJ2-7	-	TGTGCCAGCAGCCGGGACGGAACCTACGAGCAGTACTTC	CASSRDGTYEQYF
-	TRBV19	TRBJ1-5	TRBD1	TGTGCCAGTACCCGCCGGGACAGGGGCCGCAATCAGCCCCAGCATTTT	CASTRRDRGRNQPQHF
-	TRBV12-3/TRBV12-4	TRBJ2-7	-	TGTGCCAGCCTACAGGGTGGACACGAGCAGTACTTC	CASLQGGHEQYF
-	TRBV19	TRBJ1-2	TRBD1	TGTGCCAGTCGGTTCGACAGGGTGTTTATGGACTACACCTTC	CASRFDRVFMDYTF
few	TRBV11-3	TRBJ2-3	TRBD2	TGTGCCAGCAGCTGGGAAGGGACTAGCACTGTAGGTGATACGCAGTATTTT	CASSWEGTSTVGDTQYF
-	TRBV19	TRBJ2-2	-	TGTGCCAGTAGTATGGTCCAGCACACCGGGGAGCTGTTTTTT	CASSMVQHTGELFF
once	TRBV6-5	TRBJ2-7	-	TGTGCCAGCAGTGACAGGAACCTAAACGAGCAGTACTTC	CASSDRNLNEQYF
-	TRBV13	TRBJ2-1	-	TGCGCCAGCAGCGGGGGACAGAACTCCTACAATGAGCAGTTCTTC	CASSGGQNSYNEQFF
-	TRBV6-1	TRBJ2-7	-	TGTGCCAGCGACGATCGGGGTCTCGGCGAGCAGTACTTC	CASDDRGLGEQYF
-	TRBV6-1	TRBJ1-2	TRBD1	TGTGCCAGCATCCGACCCGGGACAGCGGATGGCTACACCTTC	CASIRPGTADGYTF
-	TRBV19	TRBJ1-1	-	TGTGCCAGTACTCTGGGGGAGTGGACTGAAGCTTTCTTT	CASTLGEWTEAFF
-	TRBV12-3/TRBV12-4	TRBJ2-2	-	TGTGCCAGCAGTCAGGCCGGGACAAAAACCGGGGAGCTGTTTTTT	CASSQAGTKTGELFF
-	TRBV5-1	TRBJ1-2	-	TGCGCCAGCAGCGCCGACCCGGACAGCGCTCTATATGGCTACACCTTC	CASSADPDSALYGYTF
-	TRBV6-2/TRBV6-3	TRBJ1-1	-	TGTGCCAGCCTCACCGGTGCTGAAGCTTTCTTT	CASLTGAEAFF
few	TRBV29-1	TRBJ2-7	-	TGCAGCGTTCTCAACCGCCCAGGGAAAGGGGCCTACGAGCAGTACTTC	CSVLNRPGKGAYEQYF
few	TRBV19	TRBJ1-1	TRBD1	TGTGCCAGTCTGCAGGGGGGAAACACTGAAGCTTTCTTT	CASLQGGNTEAFF
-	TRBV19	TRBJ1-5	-	TGTGCCAGTAGTATAGTGGGCCAGGGTTTGAGTCAGCCCCAGCATTTT	CASSIVGQGLSQPQHF
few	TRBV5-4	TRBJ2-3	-	TGTGCCAGCAGCTTGACAGGGCCGGGGCCAGATACGCAGTATTTT	CASSLTGPGPDTQYF